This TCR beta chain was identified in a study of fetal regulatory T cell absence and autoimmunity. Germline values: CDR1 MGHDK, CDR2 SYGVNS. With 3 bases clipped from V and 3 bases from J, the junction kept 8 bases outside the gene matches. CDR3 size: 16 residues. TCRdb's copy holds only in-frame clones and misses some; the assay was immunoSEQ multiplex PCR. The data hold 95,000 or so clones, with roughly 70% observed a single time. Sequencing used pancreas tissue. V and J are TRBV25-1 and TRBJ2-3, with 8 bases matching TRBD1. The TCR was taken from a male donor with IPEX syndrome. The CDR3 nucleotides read TGTGCCAGCAGTGACTTCCGACAGGGGTGGACAGATACGCAGTATTTT. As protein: CASSDFRQGWTDTQYF.